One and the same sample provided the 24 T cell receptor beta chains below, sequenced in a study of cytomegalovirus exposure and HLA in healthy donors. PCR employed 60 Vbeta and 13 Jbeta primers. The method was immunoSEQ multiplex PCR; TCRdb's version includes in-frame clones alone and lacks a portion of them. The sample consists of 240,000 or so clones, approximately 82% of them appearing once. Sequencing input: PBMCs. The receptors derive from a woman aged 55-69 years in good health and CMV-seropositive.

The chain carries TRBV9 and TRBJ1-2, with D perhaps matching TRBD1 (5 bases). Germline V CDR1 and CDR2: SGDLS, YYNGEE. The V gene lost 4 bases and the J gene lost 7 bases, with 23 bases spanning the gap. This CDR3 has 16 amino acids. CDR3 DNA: TGTGCCAGCAGCAAAGGGGCCAGTGAAGGGTACGGTGGCTACACCTTC. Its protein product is CASSKGASEGYGGYTF.

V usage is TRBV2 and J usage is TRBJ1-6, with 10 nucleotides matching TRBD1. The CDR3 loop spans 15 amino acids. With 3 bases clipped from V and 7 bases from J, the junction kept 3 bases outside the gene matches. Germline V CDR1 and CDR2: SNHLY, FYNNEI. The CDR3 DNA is TGTGCCAGCAGTGATATGGGACAGGGGAATTCACCCCTCCACTTT. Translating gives CASSDMGQGNSPLHF.

This chain's CDR3 is CSVQRTSGTILFYNEQFF. DNA for the CDR3: TGCAGCGTTCAAAGGACTAGCGGGACAATCCTCTTTTACAATGAGCAGTTCTTC. The rearrangement joins TRBV29-1 to TRBJ2-1; 12 nucleotides line up with TRBD2. The length of the CDR3 is 18 residues. V gave up 5 bases and J gave up 4 bases; unmatched junction bases: 15. The germline gives CDR1 SQVTM, CDR2 ANQGSEA.

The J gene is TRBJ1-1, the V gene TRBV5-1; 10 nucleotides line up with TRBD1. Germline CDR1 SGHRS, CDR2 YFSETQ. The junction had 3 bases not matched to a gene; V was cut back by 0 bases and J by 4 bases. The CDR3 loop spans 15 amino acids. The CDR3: CASSLGQGATTEAFF. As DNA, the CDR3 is TGCGCCAGCAGCTTGGGACAGGGGGCGACCACTGAAGCTTTCTTT. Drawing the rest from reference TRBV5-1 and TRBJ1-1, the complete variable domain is KAGVTQTPRYLIKTRGQQVTLSCSPISGHRSVSWYQQTPGQGLQFLFEYFSETQRNKGNFPGRFSGRQFSNSRSEMNVSTLELGDSALYLCASSLGQGATTEAFFGQGTRLTVV.

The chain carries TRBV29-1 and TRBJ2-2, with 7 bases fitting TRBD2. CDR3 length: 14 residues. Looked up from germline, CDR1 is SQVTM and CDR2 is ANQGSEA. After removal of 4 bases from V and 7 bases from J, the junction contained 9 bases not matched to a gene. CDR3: CSVGGGRGNGELFF. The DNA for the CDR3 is TGCAGCGTTGGTGGCGGGAGAGGGAACGGGGAGCTGTTTTTT.

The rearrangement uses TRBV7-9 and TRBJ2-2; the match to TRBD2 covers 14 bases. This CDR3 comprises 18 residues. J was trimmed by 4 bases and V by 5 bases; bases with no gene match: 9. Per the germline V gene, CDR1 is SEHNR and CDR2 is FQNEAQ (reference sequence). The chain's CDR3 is CASSSPGLAGVGTGELFF. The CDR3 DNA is TGTGCCAGCAGCAGCCCGGGACTAGCGGGAGTGGGCACCGGGGAGCTGTTTTTT.

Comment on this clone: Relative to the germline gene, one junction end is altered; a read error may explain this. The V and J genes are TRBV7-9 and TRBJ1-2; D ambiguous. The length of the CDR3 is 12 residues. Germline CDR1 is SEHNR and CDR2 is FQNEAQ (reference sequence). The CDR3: CSSSYEGYGYTF. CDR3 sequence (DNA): TGTTCCAGCAGCTATGAGGGCTATGGCTACACCTTC.

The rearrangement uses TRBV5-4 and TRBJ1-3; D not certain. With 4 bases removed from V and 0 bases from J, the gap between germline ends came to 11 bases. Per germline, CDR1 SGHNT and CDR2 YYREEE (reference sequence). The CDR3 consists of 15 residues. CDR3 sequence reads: CASSPTPSSGNTIYF. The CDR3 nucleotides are TGTGCCAGCAGCCCGACTCCGAGCTCTGGAAACACCATATATTTT.

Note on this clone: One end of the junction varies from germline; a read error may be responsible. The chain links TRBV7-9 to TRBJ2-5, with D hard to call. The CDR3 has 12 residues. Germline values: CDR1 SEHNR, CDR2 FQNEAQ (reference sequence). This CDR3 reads CSSSFSWETQYF. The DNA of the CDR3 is TGTTCCAGCAGCTTTAGTTGGGAGACCCAGTACTTC.

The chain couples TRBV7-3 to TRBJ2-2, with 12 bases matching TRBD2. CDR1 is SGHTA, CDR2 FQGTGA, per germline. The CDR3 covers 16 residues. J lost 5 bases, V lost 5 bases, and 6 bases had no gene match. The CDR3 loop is CASSQLAGGSTGELFF. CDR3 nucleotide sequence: TGTGCCAGCAGCCAGCTAGCGGGAGGGTCTACCGGGGAGCTGTTTTTT.

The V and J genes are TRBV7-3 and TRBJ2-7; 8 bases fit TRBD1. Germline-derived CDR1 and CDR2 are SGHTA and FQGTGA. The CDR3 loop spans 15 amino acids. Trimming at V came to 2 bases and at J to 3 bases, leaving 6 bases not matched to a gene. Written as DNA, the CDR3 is TGTGCCAGCAGCTTAGACAGGGGATCAATCTACGAGCAGTACTTC. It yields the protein CASSLDRGSIYEQYF. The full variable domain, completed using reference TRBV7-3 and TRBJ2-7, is GAGVSQTPSNKVTEKGKYVELRCDPISGHTALYWYRQSLGQGPEFLIYFQGTGAADDSGLPNDRFFAVRPEGSVSTLKIQRTERGDSAVYLCASSLDRGSIYEQYFGPGTRLTVT.

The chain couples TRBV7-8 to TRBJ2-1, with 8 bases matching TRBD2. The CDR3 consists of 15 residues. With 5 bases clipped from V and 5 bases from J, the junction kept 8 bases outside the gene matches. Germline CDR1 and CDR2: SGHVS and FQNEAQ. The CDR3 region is CASSRSGLVNNEQFF. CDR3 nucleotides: TGTGCCAGCAGCCGCTCGGGACTAGTCAACAATGAGCAGTTCTTC. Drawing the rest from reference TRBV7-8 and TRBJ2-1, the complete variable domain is GAGVSQSPRYKVAKRGQDVALRCDPISGHVSLFWYQQALGQGPEFLTYFQNEAQLDKSGLPSDRFFAERPEGSVSTLKIQRTQQEDSAVYLCASSRSGLVNNEQFFGPGTRLTVL.

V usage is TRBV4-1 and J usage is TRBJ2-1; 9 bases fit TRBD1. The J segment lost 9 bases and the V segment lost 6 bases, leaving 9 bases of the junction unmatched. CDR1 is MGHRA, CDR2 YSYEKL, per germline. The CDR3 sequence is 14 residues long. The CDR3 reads CASRGNRGRGEQFF. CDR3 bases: TGCGCCAGCAGGGGCAACAGGGGGCGCGGTGAGCAGTTCTTC.

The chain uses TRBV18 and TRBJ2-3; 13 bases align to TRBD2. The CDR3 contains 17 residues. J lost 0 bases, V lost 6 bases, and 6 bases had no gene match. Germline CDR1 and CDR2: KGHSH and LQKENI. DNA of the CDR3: TGTGCCAGCTCCCCGGGACTAGCGGGAATCAGCACAGATACGCAGTATTTT. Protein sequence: CASSPGLAGISTDTQYF. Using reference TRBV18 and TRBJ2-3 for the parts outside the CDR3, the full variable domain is NAGVMQNPRHLVRRRGQEARLRCSPMKGHSHVYWYRQLPEEGLKFMVYLQKENIIDESGMPKERFSAEFPKEGPSILRIQQVVRGDSAAYFCASSPGLAGISTDTQYFGPGTRLTVL.

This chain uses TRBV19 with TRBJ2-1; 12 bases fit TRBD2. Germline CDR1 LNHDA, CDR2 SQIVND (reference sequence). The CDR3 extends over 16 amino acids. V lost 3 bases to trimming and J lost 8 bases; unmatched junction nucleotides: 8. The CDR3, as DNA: TGTGCCAGTAGTATGACTAGCGGGAGTAGGGGGCATGAGCAGTTCTTC. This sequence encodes CASSMTSGSRGHEQFF.

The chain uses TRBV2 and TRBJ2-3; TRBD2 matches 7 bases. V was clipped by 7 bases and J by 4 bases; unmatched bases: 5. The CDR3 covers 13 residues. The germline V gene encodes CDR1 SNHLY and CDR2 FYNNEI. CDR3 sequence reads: CASTKGLADTQYF. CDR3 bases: TGTGCCAGCACCAAAGGACTAGCAGATACGCAGTATTTT.

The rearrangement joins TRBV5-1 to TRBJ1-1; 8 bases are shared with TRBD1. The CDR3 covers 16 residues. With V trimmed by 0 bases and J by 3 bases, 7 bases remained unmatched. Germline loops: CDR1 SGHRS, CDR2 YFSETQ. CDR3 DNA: TGCGCCAGCAGCTTGGAGCAGGGGGCAGGTTACACTGAAGCTTTCTTT. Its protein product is CASSLEQGAGYTEAFF.

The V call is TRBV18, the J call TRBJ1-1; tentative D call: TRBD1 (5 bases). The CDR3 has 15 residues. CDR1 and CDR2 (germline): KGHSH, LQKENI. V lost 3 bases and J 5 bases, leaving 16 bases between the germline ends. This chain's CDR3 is CASSPGTSGRTEAFF. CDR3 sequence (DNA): TGTGCCAGCTCACCGGGGACTTCCGGACGAACTGAAGCTTTCTTT.

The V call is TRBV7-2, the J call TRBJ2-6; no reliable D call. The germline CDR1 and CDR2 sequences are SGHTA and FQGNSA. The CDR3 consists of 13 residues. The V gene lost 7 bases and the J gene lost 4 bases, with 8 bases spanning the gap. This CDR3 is CASTPLGANVLTF. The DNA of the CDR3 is TGTGCCAGCACTCCCCTGGGGGCCAACGTCCTGACTTTC.

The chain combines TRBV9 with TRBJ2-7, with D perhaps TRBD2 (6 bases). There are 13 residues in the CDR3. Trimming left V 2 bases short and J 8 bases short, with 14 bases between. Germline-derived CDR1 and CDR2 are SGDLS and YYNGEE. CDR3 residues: CASSVEGGGKQYF. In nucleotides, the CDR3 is TGTGCCAGCAGCGTTGAGGGTGGGGGGAAGCAGTACTTC.

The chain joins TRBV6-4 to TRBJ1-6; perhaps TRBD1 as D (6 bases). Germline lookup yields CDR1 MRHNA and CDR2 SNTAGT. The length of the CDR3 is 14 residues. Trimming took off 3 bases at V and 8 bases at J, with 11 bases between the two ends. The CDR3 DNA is TGTGCCAGCAGTGAAGGGGACACCTATTCACCCCTCCACTTT. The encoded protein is CASSEGDTYSPLHF.

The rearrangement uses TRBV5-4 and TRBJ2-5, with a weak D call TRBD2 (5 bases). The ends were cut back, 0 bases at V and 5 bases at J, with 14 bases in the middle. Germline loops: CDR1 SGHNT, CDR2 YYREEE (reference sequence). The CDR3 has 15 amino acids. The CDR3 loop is CASSLDARAAETQYF. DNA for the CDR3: TGTGCCAGCAGCTTGGATGCGCGGGCGGCGGAGACCCAGTACTTC.

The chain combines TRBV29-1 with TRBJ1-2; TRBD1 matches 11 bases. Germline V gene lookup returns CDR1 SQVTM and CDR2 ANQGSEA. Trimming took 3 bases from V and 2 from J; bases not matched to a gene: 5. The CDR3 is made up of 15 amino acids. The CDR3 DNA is TGCAGCGTTGACGGACAGGGGGCTAGGAACTATGGCTACACCTTC. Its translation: CSVDGQGARNYGYTF.

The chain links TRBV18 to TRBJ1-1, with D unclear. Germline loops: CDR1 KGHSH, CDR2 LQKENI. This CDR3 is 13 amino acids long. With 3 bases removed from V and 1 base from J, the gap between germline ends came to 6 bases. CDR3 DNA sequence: TGTGCCAGCTCACCGAGCCAGAACACTGAAGCTTTCTTT. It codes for CASSPSQNTEAFF.